One and the same sample provided the 16 T cell receptor beta chains below, sequenced in a study of T cells after yellow fever vaccination (dated by TCRdb to about 2019). Library preparation used 5' RACE. TCRdb shows the sequencer as Illumina HiSeq 2500. Through fastp at Q25 and MiXCR, TCRdb rebuilt clones from the public reads, retaining in-frame beta chains. Rows with a matching CDR3 protein are joined into one entry that keeps the most common DNA and genes. Here the sample has 200,000 to 300,000 distinct CDR3 sequences; about an eighth occur a single time. The top ten clones comprise 0.5% to 0.6% of the sample. Reading the label with the study, this specimen's treatment or condition is: live attenuated yellow fever vaccine strain. Sequenced material: CD4+ T cells sorted from PBMCs, taken 45 days after the yellow fever booster vaccination. The source is a man aged 25 to 40 who received the YFV17D yellow fever vaccine.

V is TRBV6-1 and J is TRBJ2-5, with 10 bases aligning to TRBD2. V was clipped by 5 bases and J by 5 bases; unmatched bases: 11. Germline CDR1 is MNHNS and CDR2 is SASEGT. CDR3 length equals 16 residues. The CDR3 reads CASSTPLAGGRETQYF. CDR3 DNA: TGTGCCAGCAGTACCCCATTAGCGGGAGGACGGGAGACCCAGTACTTC.

This clonotype was seen ten or more times. The rearrangement links TRBV29-1 to TRBJ2-5, with 7 nucleotides matching TRBD2. Trimming cost V 2 bases and J 5 bases; bases outside gene matches: 2. Germline assignment: CDR1 SQVTM and CDR2 ANQGSEA. The CDR3 is 12 residues long. In DNA form, the CDR3 reads TGCAGCGTTGAATTCGGGAGGGAGACCCAGTACTTC. Translation gives CSVEFGRETQYF.

This chain uses TRBV6-5 with TRBJ2-2; 10 bases align to TRBD2. Germline values: CDR1 MNHEY, CDR2 SVGAGI. V trimming: 4 bases; J trimming: 5 bases; junction bases outside the gene matches: 7. The CDR3 is 16 residues long. The CDR3 sequence is CASSSFSGRRTGELFF. CDR3 nucleotide sequence: TGTGCCAGCAGTTCCTTTAGCGGGAGGAGGACCGGGGAGCTGTTTTTT.

The chain employs TRBV29-1 and TRBJ2-1; 7 positions agree with TRBD2. Germline assignment: CDR1 SQVTM and CDR2 ANQGSEA. The CDR3 has 14 residues. The CDR3 region is CAGDRTRRGKEQFF. In nucleotides, the CDR3 is TGCGCGGGGGACCGGACTAGGCGCGGCAAAGAGCAGTTCTTC.

The sample holds a few counts of this clonotype. V and J are TRBV28 and TRBJ2-1; 8 bases align to TRBD2. The CDR3 covers 17 residues. Germline V gene sequence: CDR1 MDHEN, CDR2 SYDVKM. Trimming at V came to 6 bases and at J to 0 bases, leaving 10 bases not matched to a gene. DNA of the CDR3: TGTGCCAGCAGCCCCGGGGGGGCGGAAAGCTCCTACAATGAGCAGTTCTTC. Translation: CASSPGGAESSYNEQFF.

The chain is built from TRBV3-1 and TRBJ2-1; TRBD1 might be the D (6 bases). Trimming pared 1 base from V and 4 bases from J, leaving 14 bases between. Germline V lookup: CDR1 LGHDT, CDR2 YNNKEL (reference sequence). This CDR3 spans 16 amino acids. The CDR3 DNA reads TGTGCCAGCAGCCAAGGGCCAGGGGCCGGATACAATGAGCAGTTCTTC. It encodes CASSQGPGAGYNEQFF.

J is TRBJ2-5 and V is TRBV5-1; 7 bases are shared with TRBD2. This CDR3 has 15 amino acids. Germline CDR1 and CDR2: SGHRS and YFSETQ. V gave up 5 bases and J gave up 10 bases; unmatched junction bases: 17. The DNA of the CDR3 is TGCGCCAGCAGTCCGGGGTCTAGCGGCCCGGGGGTCCAGTACTTC. It is translated as CASSPGSSGPGVQYF.

This clonotype was detected a few times. The genes are TRBV29-1 and TRBJ2-5; D is unresolved. Germline loops: CDR1 SQVTM, CDR2 ANQGSEA. V lost 6 bases, J lost 0 bases, and 8 bases lay in between. This CDR3 comprises 12 residues. The CDR3 DNA sequence: TGCAGCGTACTGGGGAACCAAGAGACCCAGTACTTC. Its protein product is CSVLGNQETQYF.

The rearrangement links TRBV18 to TRBJ2-7; 8 positions match TRBD2. The CDR3 covers 13 residues. Germline CDR1 reads KGHSH; CDR2 reads LQKENI. The ends lost 2 bases at V and 6 bases at J; junction bases unmatched: 3. CDR3 protein: CASSPAGGGEQYF. CDR3 DNA: TGTGCCAGCTCACCAGCCGGGGGGGGCGAGCAGTACTTC.

The rearrangement links TRBV4-3 to TRBJ1-1; no clear D. This CDR3 region has 13 residues. Per germline, CDR1 LGHNA and CDR2 YSLEER. Trimming stripped 3 bases from V and 5 bases from J, with 10 bases between. Written as DNA, the CDR3 is TGCGCCAGCAGCCATATCTACGAGACTGAAGCTTTCTTT. This encodes CASSHIYETEAFF.

This clonotype has just a few counts. The gene calls are TRBV20-1 and TRBJ2-5; D call uncertain. CDR1 and CDR2 from the germline V gene are DFQATT and SNEGSKA (reference sequence). V lost 0 bases and J lost 7, with 6 bases in between. The CDR3 spans 11 residues. CDR3 sequence: CSAREAATQYF. CDR3 DNA: TGCAGTGCTAGAGAGGCCGCGACCCAGTACTTC.

The chain is built from TRBV10-3 and TRBJ2-7, with 9 bases identical to TRBD1. This CDR3 is 14 amino acids long. Germline CDR1 reads ENHRY; CDR2 reads SYGVKD. Losses at the gene ends were 4 bases for V and 3 bases for J; bases not matched to a gene: 4. The CDR3 is CAISGGQGHYEQYF. CDR3 bases: TGTGCCATCAGTGGGGGACAGGGTCACTACGAGCAGTACTTC.

This clonotype showed up just a few times. The V gene is TRBV29-1, the J gene TRBJ2-1; D unclear. The CDR3 consists of 12 residues. Trimming removed 4 bases at V and 7 bases at J, with 11 bases between. Germline values: CDR1 SQVTM, CDR2 ANQGSEA. CDR3 DNA sequence: TGCAGCGTTGCCCGGAGTGTGAATGAGCAGTTCTTC. Protein: CSVARSVNEQFF.

CDR3 in DNA: TGTGCCAGCAGCGCGGGACTAGCGGGAGCCCCAGGGAATGAGCAGTTCTTC. This encodes CASSAGLAGAPGNEQFF. The chain has TRBV7-9 and TRBJ2-1; 14 bases fit TRBD2. The CDR3 extends over 17 amino acids. Per germline, CDR1 SEHNR and CDR2 FQNEAQ (reference sequence). After removal of 5 bases from V and 7 bases from J, the junction contained 10 bases not matched to a gene.

This chain links TRBV12-3 or TRBV12-4 with TRBJ2-2; D is undetermined. V shed 3 bases and J shed 7 bases, with 3 bases lying between them. The CDR3 loop spans 11 amino acids. The CDR3 region is CASSFGGELFF. The CDR3 DNA is TGTGCCAGCAGTTTTGGCGGGGAGCTGTTTTTT.

V gene TRBV20-1 combines with J gene TRBJ2-3; no reliable D call. Germline V gives CDR1 DFQATT, CDR2 SNEGSKA (reference sequence). CDR3 length: 15 residues. V gave up 0 bases and J gave up 0 bases, with 10 bases separating them. In nucleotides, the CDR3 is TGCAGTGCTAGAGATCGGCACCAAAGCACAGATACGCAGTATTTT. Translating gives CSARDRHQSTDTQYF.